What follows describes a single T cell receptor beta chain. Trimming removed 1 base at V and 6 bases at J, with 16 bases between. The CDR3 covers 16 residues. Germline V gives CDR1 LNHDA, CDR2 SQIVND (reference sequence). Profiled with immunoSEQ multiplex PCR; TCRdb holds only in-frame clones, not every one. The data contain 75,000 to 100,000 clones, more than 70% of them singletons. The data were taken from a study of graft-versus-host responses after intestinal transplantation. This clonotype was obtained from a human patient who received an intestinal transplant, so some T cells may come from the graft donor. Sequenced material: PBMCs, taken 255 days after intestinal transplant. The genes are TRBV19 and TRBJ1-5; D is unresolved. CDR3 protein: CASSIGPRRWGQPQHF. In DNA form, the CDR3 reads TGTGCCAGTAGTATAGGTCCGCGCAGGTGGGGTCAGCCCCAGCATTTT.